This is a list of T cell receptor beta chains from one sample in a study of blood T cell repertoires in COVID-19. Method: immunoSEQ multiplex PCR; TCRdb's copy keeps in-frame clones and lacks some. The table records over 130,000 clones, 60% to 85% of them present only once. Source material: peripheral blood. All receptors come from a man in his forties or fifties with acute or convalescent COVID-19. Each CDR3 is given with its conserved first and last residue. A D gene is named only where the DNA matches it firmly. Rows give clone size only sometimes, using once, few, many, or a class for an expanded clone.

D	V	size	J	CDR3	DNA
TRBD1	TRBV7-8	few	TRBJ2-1	CASSPLTGTGYNEQFF	TGTGCCAGCAGCCCCCTAACCGGGACAGGTTACAATGAGCAGTTCTTC
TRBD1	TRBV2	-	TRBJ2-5	CARRTGGAGETQYF	TGTGCCAGGAGGACAGGGGGCGCCGGGGAGACCCAGTACTTC
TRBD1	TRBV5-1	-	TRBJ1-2	CASSLPGQQQYGYTF	TGCGCCAGCAGCCTACCGGGACAGCAACAATATGGCTACACCTTC
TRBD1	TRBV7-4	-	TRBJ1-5	CASRGTVNQPQHF	TGTGCCAGCAGGGGGACAGTAAATCAGCCCCAGCATTTT
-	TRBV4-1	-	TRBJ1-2	CASSQESGDGYTF	TGCGCCAGCAGCCAAGAATCCGGGGATGGCTACACCTTC
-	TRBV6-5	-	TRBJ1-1	CASGADPNTEAFF	TGTGCCAGCGGGGCGGACCCGAACACTGAAGCTTTCTTT
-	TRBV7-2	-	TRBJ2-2	CASSLRITGELFF	TGTGCCAGCAGCTTGAGAATAACCGGGGAGCTGTTTTTT
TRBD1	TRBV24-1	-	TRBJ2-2	CATSDPTGRNTGELFF	TGTGCCACCAGTGACCCGACAGGGCGGAACACCGGGGAGCTGTTTTTT
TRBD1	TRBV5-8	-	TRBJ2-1	CASSPGQGSYNEQFF	TGTGCCAGCAGCCCTGGACAGGGCTCCTACAATGAGCAGTTCTTC
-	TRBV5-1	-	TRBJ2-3	CASSAQGRAITDTQYF	TGCGCCAGCAGCGCTCAGGGTAGGGCCATCACAGATACGCAGTATTTT
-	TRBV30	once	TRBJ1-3	CAWSVHLLISGNTIYF	TGTGCCTGGAGTGTACACCTTCTTATCTCTGGAAACACCATATATTTT
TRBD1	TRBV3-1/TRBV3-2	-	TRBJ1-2	CASSQTGGATF	TGTGCCAGCAGCCAAACAGGGGGCGCGACCTTC
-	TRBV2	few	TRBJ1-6	CASSEGRNNSPLHF	TGTGCCAGCAGTGAAGGGAGGAATAATTCACCCCTCCACTTT
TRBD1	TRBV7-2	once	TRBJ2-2	CASSDRGLANTGELFF	TGTGCCAGCAGCGACAGGGGGCTAGCGAACACCGGGGAGCTGTTTTTT
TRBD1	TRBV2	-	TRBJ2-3	CASRDRVDTQYF	TGTGCCAGCAGAGACAGGGTGGATACGCAGTATTTT
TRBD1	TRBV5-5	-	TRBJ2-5	CASTSGQKETQYF	TGTGCCAGCACCTCGGGACAGAAAGAGACCCAGTACTTC
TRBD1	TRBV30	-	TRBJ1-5	CAWSVQTGSAGPQHF	TGTGCCTGGAGTGTACAGACAGGGTCCGCGGGGCCCCAGCATTTT
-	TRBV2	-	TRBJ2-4	CASSVEEAKNIQYF	TGTGCCAGCAGTGTCGAGGAAGCCAAAAACATTCAGTACTTC
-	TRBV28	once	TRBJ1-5	CASSLPLGGANQPQHF	TGTGCCAGCAGTTTACCCCTGGGGGGGGCGAATCAGCCCCAGCATTTT
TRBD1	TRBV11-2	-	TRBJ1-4	CASAPLWTGYNKGNEKLFF	TGTGCCAGCGCCCCCCTTTGGACAGGATACAACAAGGGAAATGAAAAACTGTTTTTT
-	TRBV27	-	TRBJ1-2	CASSSFDGYTF	TGTGCCAGCAGTTCGTTTGATGGCTACACCTTC
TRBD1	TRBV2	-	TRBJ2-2	CASTPGQGFGTGELFF	TGTGCCAGCACGCCGGGACAGGGCTTTGGCACCGGGGAGCTGTTTTTT
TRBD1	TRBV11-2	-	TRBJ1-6	CASSLKRTGGIGYNSPLHF	TGTGCCAGCAGCTTAAAGAGGACAGGGGGAATCGGGTATAATTCACCCCTCCACTTT
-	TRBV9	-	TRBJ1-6	CASGGANSPLHF	TGTGCCAGCGGGGGGGCCAATTCACCCCTCCACTTT
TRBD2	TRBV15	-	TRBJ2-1	CATSRLTSGNEQFF	TGTGCCACCAGCCGCCTGACTAGCGGCAATGAGCAGTTCTTC
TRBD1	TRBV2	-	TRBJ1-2	CARSRTGLAYGYTF	TGTGCCAGGAGCCGGACAGGGTTGGCCTATGGCTACACCTTC
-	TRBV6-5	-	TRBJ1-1	CASSKGGPREAFF	TGTGCCAGCTCGAAGGGGGGGCCCCGGGAAGCTTTCTTT
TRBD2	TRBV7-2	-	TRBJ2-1	CASSPRTSGGAPEQFF	TGTGCCAGCAGCCCCCGGACTAGCGGGGGGGCCCCTGAGCAGTTCTTC
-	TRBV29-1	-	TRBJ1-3	CSVDRGGNTIYF	TGCAGCGTTGACAGGGGTGGAAACACCATATATTTT
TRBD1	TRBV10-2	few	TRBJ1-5	CASRETGGGNQPQHF	TGCGCCAGCAGAGAAACAGGGGGTGGCAATCAGCCCCAGCATTTT
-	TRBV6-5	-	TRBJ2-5	CASSSAHGETQYF	TGTGCCAGCAGTTCCGCGCATGGAGAGACCCAGTACTTC